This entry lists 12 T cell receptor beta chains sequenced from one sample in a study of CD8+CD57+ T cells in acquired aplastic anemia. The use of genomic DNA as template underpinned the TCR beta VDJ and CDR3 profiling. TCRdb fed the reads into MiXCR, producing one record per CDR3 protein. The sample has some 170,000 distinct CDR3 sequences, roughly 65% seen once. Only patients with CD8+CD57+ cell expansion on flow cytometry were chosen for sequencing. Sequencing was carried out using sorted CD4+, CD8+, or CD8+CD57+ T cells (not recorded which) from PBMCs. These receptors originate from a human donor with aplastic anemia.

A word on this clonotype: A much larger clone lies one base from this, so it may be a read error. CDR3 nucleotide sequence: TGTGCCAGCAGTTCCGGGGAGGGCAAACACATTCAGTACTTC. This sequence encodes CASSSGEGKHIQYF. This rearrangement joins TRBV12-3 or TRBV12-4 to TRBJ2-4; TRBD2 matches at 7 bases. CDR3 length: 14 residues.

The CDR3 sequence: CSATQGLNQPQHF. Written as DNA, the CDR3 is TGCAGTGCTACACAGGGCTTAAATCAGCCCCAGCATTTT. This chain connects TRBV20-1 to TRBJ1-5; the D gene is possibly TRBD1 (6 bases). Trimming stripped 4 bases from V and 4 bases from J, with 11 bases between. Germline assignment: CDR1 DFQATT and CDR2 SNEGSKA (reference sequence). The CDR3 is 13 amino acids.

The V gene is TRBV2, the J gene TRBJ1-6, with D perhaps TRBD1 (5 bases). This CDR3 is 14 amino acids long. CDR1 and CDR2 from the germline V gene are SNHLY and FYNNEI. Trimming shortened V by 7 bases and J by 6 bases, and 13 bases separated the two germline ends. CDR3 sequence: CASINLGGNSPLHF. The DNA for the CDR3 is TGTGCCAGCATTAATCTGGGGGGTAATTCACCCCTCCACTTT.

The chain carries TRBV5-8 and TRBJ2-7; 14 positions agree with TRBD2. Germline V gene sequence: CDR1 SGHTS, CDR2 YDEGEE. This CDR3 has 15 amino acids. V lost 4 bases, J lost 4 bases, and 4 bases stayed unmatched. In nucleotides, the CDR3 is TGTGCCAGCAGCCAGGGACTAGCGGGAGAGTACGAGCAGTACTTC. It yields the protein CASSQGLAGEYEQYF.

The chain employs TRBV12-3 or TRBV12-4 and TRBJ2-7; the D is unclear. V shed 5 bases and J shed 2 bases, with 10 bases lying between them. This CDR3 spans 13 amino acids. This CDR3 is CASSPYRTYEQYF. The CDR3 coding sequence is TGTGCCAGCAGTCCCTACCGGACCTACGAGCAGTACTTC.

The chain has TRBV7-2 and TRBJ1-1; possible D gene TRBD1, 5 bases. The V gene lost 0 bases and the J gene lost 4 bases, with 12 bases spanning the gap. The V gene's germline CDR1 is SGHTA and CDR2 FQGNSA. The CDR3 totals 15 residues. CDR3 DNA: TGTGCCAGCAGCTTAGCGACGGGGGGGAGCACTGAAGCTTTCTTT. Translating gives CASSLATGGSTEAFF.

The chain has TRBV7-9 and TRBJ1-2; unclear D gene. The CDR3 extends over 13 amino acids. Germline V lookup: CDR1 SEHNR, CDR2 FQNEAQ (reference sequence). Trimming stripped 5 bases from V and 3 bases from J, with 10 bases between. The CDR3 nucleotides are TGTGCCAGCAGCGACCGGGCCGACTATGGCTACACCTTC. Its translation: CASSDRADYGYTF. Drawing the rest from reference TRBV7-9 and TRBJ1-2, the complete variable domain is DTGVSQNPRHKITKRGQNVTFRCDPISEHNRLYWYRQTLGQGPEFLTYFQNEAQLEKSRLLSDRFSAERPKGSFSTLEIQRTEQGDSAMYLCASSDRADYGYTFGSGTRLTVV.

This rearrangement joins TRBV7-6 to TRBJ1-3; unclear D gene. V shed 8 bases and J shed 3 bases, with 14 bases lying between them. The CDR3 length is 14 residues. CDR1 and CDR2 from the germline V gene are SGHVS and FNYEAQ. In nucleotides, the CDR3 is TGTGCCAGCCAAAGGGAGTCAGGTGGAAACACCATATATTTT. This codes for CASQRESGGNTIYF.

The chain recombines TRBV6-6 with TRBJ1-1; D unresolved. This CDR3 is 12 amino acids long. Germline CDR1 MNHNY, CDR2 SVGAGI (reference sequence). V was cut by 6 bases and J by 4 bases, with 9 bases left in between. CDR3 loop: CASSWASTEAFF. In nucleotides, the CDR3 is TGTGCCAGCAGCTGGGCGAGCACTGAAGCTTTCTTT.

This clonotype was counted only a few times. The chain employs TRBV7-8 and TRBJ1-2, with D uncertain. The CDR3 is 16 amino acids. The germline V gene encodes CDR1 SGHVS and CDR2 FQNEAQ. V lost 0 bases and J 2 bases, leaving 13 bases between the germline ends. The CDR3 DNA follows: TGTGCCAGCAGCTTAGCTGGGAAGGGAAAGAACTATGGCTACACCTTC. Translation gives CASSLAGKGKNYGYTF.

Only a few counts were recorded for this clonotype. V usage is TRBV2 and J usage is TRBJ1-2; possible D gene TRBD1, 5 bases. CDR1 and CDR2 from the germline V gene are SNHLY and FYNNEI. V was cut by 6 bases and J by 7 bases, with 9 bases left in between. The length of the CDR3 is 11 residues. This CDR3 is CASRLQAGYTF. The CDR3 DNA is TGTGCCAGCAGACTACAGGCTGGCTACACCTTC.

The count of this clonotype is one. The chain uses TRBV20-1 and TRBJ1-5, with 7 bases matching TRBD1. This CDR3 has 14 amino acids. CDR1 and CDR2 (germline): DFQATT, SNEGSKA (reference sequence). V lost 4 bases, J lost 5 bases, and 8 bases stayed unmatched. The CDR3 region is CSAKGAGVDQPQHF. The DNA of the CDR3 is TGCAGTGCTAAGGGGGCAGGAGTGGATCAGCCCCAGCATTTT.